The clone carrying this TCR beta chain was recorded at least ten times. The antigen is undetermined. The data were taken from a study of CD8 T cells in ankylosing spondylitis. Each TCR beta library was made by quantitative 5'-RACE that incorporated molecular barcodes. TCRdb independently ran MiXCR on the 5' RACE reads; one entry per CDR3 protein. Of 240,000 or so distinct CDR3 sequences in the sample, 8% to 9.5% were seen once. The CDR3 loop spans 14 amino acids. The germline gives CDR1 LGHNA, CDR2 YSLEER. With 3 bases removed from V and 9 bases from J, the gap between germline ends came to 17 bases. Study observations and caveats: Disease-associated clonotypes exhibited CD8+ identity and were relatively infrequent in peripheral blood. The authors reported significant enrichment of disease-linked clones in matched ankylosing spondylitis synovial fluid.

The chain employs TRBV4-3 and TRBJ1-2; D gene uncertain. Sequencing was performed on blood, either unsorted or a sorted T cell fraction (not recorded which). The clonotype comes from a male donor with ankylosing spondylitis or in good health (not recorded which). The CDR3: CASSQGSETTSYTF. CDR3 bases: TGCGCCAGCAGCCAGGGTTCGGAGACTACAAGCTACACCTTC.